These 29 T cell receptor beta chains were all obtained from the same sample, sequenced in a study of T cell responses to AZD1222 COVID-19 vaccine. The table came from immunoSEQ multiplex PCR; TCRdb's copy has only in-frame clones and leaves some out. This table has about 120,000 clones, around nine tenths appearing once. The source was peripheral blood, collected on day 0 of AZD1222 vaccination. Source of these receptors: an adult in good health.

The chain combines TRBV11-3 with TRBJ1-6, with D uncertain. The V end lost 1 base, the J end lost 6 bases, and 7 bases lay between the germline ends. Germline V gene lookup returns CDR1 SGHNT and CDR2 YENEEA. The CDR3 length is 14 residues. The CDR3 DNA sequence: TGTGCCAGCAGCTTAGGGTACCGTAATTCACCCCTCCACTTT. This codes for CASSLGYRNSPLHF.

The CDR3, as DNA: TGTGCCAGTAGTCCCGGGACAGGGTGGACTATCTCCTACAATGAGCAGTTCTTC. Amino acid sequence: CASSPGTGWTISYNEQFF. The chain combines TRBV19 with TRBJ2-1, with 9 bases that match TRBD1. Germline CDR1 reads LNHDA; CDR2 reads SQIVND (reference sequence). The CDR3 is made up of 18 amino acids. J lost 0 bases, V lost 5 bases, and 11 bases had no gene match.

This chain connects TRBV10-1 to TRBJ1-1; D is unresolved. The CDR3 covers 13 residues. The germline V gene has CDR1 WNHNN and CDR2 SYGVQD (reference sequence). The V gene lost 1 base and the J gene lost 0 bases, with 3 bases spanning the gap. The CDR3 reads CASSEWMNTEAFF. The CDR3 DNA is TGCGCCAGCAGTGAGTGGATGAACACTGAAGCTTTCTTT.

The CDR3 here is CASSLTLGGEQYF. The CDR3 coding sequence is TGTGCCAGCAGCTTAACCTTAGGAGGCGAGCAGTACTTC. The rearrangement uses TRBV7-3 and TRBJ2-7, with D perhaps TRBD2 (5 bases). This CDR3 has 13 residues. V was trimmed by 0 bases and J by 6 bases, leaving 9 bases between them. Germline V gene lookup returns CDR1 SGHTA and CDR2 FQGTGA.

The chain recombines TRBV4-3 with TRBJ1-1, with D tentatively TRBD1 (5 bases). The CDR3 sequence is 20 residues long. The germline V and J ends were trimmed by 0 bases and 1 base, with 24 bases remaining between them. The germline V gene encodes CDR1 LGHNA and CDR2 YSLEER. The CDR3, as DNA: TGCGCCAGCAGCCAAGATCGGGTGTTCGGGGCACCGACAGCGAACACTGAAGCTTTCTTT. Encoded protein: CASSQDRVFGAPTANTEAFF.

The chain uses TRBV11-3 and TRBJ1-5; D is unresolved. The CDR3 totals 17 residues. Per the germline V gene, CDR1 is SGHNT and CDR2 is YENEEA. V lost 0 bases to trimming and J lost 2 bases, with 14 bases between them. The CDR3 nucleotides read TGTGCCAGCAGCTTAGAGAGAGCAAGGGAATGCAATCAGCCCCAGCATTTT. This encodes CASSLERARECNQPQHF.

The J gene is TRBJ2-5, the V gene TRBV7-6; perhaps TRBD1 as D (6 bases). This CDR3 region has 19 residues. CDR1 and CDR2 from the germline V gene are SGHVS and FNYEAQ. Trimming stripped 1 base from V and 4 bases from J, with 25 bases between. DNA of the CDR3: TGTGCCAGCAGCTTAGAACGTTTTGGGGACAACCTGAGGGCAGAGACCCAGTACTTC. This sequence encodes CASSLERFGDNLRAETQYF. Full variable domain (remainder filled in from reference TRBV7-6 and TRBJ2-5): GAGVSQSPRYKVTKRGQDVALRCDPISGHVSLYWYRQALGQGPEFLTYFNYEAQQDKSGLPNDRFSAERPEGSISTLTIQRTEQRDSAMYRCASSLERFGDNLRAETQYFGPGTRLLVL.

The chain recombines TRBV9 with TRBJ2-1; D remains unclear. V was cut by 4 bases and J by 10 bases, with 9 bases left in between. Germline CDR1 and CDR2: SGDLS and YYNGEE. The CDR3 covers 11 residues. Written as DNA, the CDR3 is TGTGCCAGCAGCCGGAACCAAGAGCAGTTCTTC. Amino acids: CASSRNQEQFF.

The V call is TRBV5-1, the J call TRBJ1-6; D is possibly TRBD1 (6 bases). The CDR3 has 16 amino acids. V was clipped by 4 bases and J by 8 bases, with 19 bases between them. Germline V gene lookup returns CDR1 SGHRS and CDR2 YFSETQ. CDR3 bases: TGCGCCAGCAGCCTGGTAGGGGGGAGTGTGGATTCACCCCTCCACTTT. As protein: CASSLVGGSVDSPLHF.

V is TRBV2 and J is TRBJ2-6, with 10 nucleotides matching TRBD1. V lost 10 bases to trimming and J lost 0 bases; unmatched junction nucleotides: 6. This CDR3 region has 16 residues. Germline V gene data show CDR1 as SNHLY and CDR2 as FYNNEI. DNA of the CDR3: TGTGCCACCGGACAGGGGGGAAACTCTGGGGCCAACGTCCTGACTTTC. Residues: CATGQGGNSGANVLTF.

V is TRBV9 and J is TRBJ1-6; D uncertain. The V gene lost 4 bases and the J gene lost 4 bases, with 12 bases spanning the gap. Germline CDR1 and CDR2: SGDLS and YYNGEE. The CDR3 has 15 amino acids. The CDR3: CASSPQVGYNSPLHF. CDR3 bases: TGTGCCAGCAGCCCCCAGGTGGGGTATAATTCACCCCTCCACTTT.

The gene calls are TRBV5-1 and TRBJ1-1; D might be TRBD1 (5 bases). V was cut by 7 bases and J by 3 bases, with 19 bases left in between. The CDR3 is made up of 15 amino acids. CDR1 and CDR2 from the germline V gene are SGHRS and YFSETQ. CDR3 sequence (DNA): TGCGCCAGCGTGGGGACCGCCCAAGGGTACACTGAAGCTTTCTTT. Its protein product is CASVGTAQGYTEAFF.

The gene calls are TRBV7-6 and TRBJ2-3, with TRBD2 identical over 7 bases. The CDR3 runs 17 residues. Germline CDR1 SGHVS, CDR2 FNYEAQ. V was clipped by 5 bases and J by 4 bases; unmatched bases: 15. For the CDR3, the DNA is TGTGCCAGCAGCCCCGCATACGGGGAGGGCCTTGCAGATACGCAGTATTTT. Translated, it gives CASSPAYGEGLADTQYF.

CDR3 region: CASSVGGGGLGTEAFF. DNA for the CDR3: TGTGCCAGCAGCGTGGGCGGCGGGGGGCTGGGTACTGAAGCTTTCTTT. The J gene is TRBJ1-1, the V gene TRBV9; tentatively, D is TRBD1 (6 bases). Germline loops: CDR1 SGDLS, CDR2 YYNGEE. Deletions cut 2 bases from V and 5 bases from J, with 19 bases between. The CDR3 consists of 16 residues.

V is TRBV12-5 and J is TRBJ1-4; 8 positions agree with TRBD1. Looked up from germline, CDR1 is LGHNT and CDR2 is FRNRAP. V dropped 1 base and J dropped 8; count of bases not matched to a gene: 12. The CDR3 has 17 residues. CDR3 DNA sequence: TGTGCTAGTGGTTTGGGAGGACAGGGTTCGGTCTACGAAAAACTGTTTTTT. As protein: CASGLGGQGSVYEKLFF. Full variable domain (missing parts from reference TRBV12-5 and TRBJ1-4): DARVTQTPRHKVTEMGQEVTMRCQPILGHNTVFWYRQTMMQGLELLAYFRNRAPLDDSGMPKDRFSAEMPDATLATLKIQPSEPRDSAVYFCASGLGGQGSVYEKLFFGSGTQLSVL.

V is TRBV15 and J is TRBJ1-1, with no clear D. Looked up from germline, CDR1 is LNHNV and CDR2 is YYDKDF (reference sequence). CDR3 length equals 11 residues. Trimming removed 7 bases at V and 3 bases at J, with 6 bases between. This CDR3 reads CATNGDTEAFF. CDR3 DNA: TGTGCCACCAACGGGGACACTGAAGCTTTCTTT. The variable domain in full, completed from reference TRBV15 and TRBJ1-1, reads DAMVIQNPRYQVTQFGKPVTLSCSQTLNHNVMYWYQQKSSQAPKLLFHYYDKDFNNEADTPDNFQSRRPNTSFCFLDIRSPGLGDTAMYLCATNGDTEAFFGQGTRLTVV.

This chain uses TRBV7-9 with TRBJ1-1; TRBD1 might be the D (6 bases). The CDR3 is 13 residues long. V was cut by 3 bases and J by 5 bases, with 10 bases left in between. CDR1 is SEHNR, CDR2 FQNEAQ, per germline (reference sequence). As DNA, the CDR3 is TGTGCCAGCAGCTTCCAGGGGCAGACTGAAGCTTTCTTT. Translating it yields CASSFQGQTEAFF. Complete variable domain (other parts from reference TRBV7-9 and TRBJ1-1): DTGVSQNPRHKITKRGQNVTFRCDPISEHNRLYWYRQTLGQGPEFLTYFQNEAQLEKSRLLSDRFSAERPKGSFSTLEIQRTEQGDSAMYLCASSFQGQTEAFFGQGTRLTVV.

The rearrangement links TRBV18 to TRBJ2-6; D ambiguous. The germline gives CDR1 KGHSH, CDR2 LQKENI. The CDR3 is 15 amino acids. Trimming stripped 2 bases from V and 3 bases from J, with 8 bases between. The DNA of the CDR3 is TGTGCCAGCTCACCAGCCTCGGGTGGGGCCAACGTCCTGACTTTC. Translating gives CASSPASGGANVLTF.

The rearrangement joins TRBV6-1 to TRBJ1-2, with TRBD1 identical over 8 bases. Germline lookup yields CDR1 MNHNS and CDR2 SASEGT. The CDR3 sequence is 14 residues long. V shed 2 bases, J shed 8 bases, and the junction held 7 bases outside the gene matches. CDR3 protein: CASSEIDRGAGYTF. DNA for the CDR3: TGTGCCAGCAGTGAAATTGACAGGGGAGCCGGCTACACCTTC.

The chain employs TRBV6-5 and TRBJ1-6, with 8 bases that match TRBD1. CDR1 and CDR2 from the germline V gene are MNHEY and SVGAGI. V lost 5 bases to trimming and J lost 9 bases; unmatched junction nucleotides: 3. The length of the CDR3 is 13 residues. CDR3 nucleotides: TGTGCCAGCAGTCAGGGGGCGATTTCACCCCTCCACTTT. Protein: CASSQGAISPLHF.

The CDR3 sequence is CASSVGGVGTEAFF. The CDR3, as DNA: TGTGCCAGCAGCGTAGGGGGGGTCGGCACTGAAGCTTTCTTT. The chain employs TRBV9 and TRBJ1-1; a possible D gene is TRBD1 (5 bases). The CDR3 covers 14 residues. The germline V gene encodes CDR1 SGDLS and CDR2 YYNGEE. V was clipped by 0 bases and J by 4 bases, with 10 bases between them.

This rearrangement joins TRBV9 to TRBJ1-5; a weak D match, TRBD1 (6 bases). The CDR3 has 14 amino acids. Germline V CDR1 and CDR2: SGDLS, YYNGEE. The V end was cut by 0 bases, the J end by 5 bases, with 9 bases between. This CDR3 is CASSVAPGDQPQHF. In nucleotides, the CDR3 is TGTGCCAGCAGCGTAGCTCCAGGGGATCAGCCCCAGCATTTT.

The V gene is TRBV24-1, the J gene TRBJ2-1; 7 bases are shared with TRBD1. The CDR3 runs to 14 residues. Per the germline V gene, CDR1 is KGHDR and CDR2 is SFDVKD. The J segment lost 7 bases and the V segment lost 5 bases, leaving 7 bases of the junction unmatched. This chain's CDR3 is CATSAPDRANEQFF. The CDR3 nucleotides are TGTGCCACCAGTGCCCCCGACAGGGCAAATGAGCAGTTCTTC.

This chain joins TRBV18 and TRBJ1-5; possible D gene TRBD1, 6 bases. Trimming took off 2 bases at V and 6 bases at J, with 20 bases between the two ends. The V gene's germline CDR1 is KGHSH and CDR2 LQKENI. The CDR3 extends over 17 amino acids. CDR3 in amino acids: CASSPRETSGGGQPQHF. CDR3 nucleotides: TGTGCCAGCTCACCAAGGGAAACCTCCGGGGGCGGTCAGCCCCAGCATTTT.

V is TRBV18 and J is TRBJ1-6; D remains unclear. V was cut by 1 base and J by 6 bases, with 13 bases left in between. The CDR3 totals 16 residues. The germline V gene encodes CDR1 KGHSH and CDR2 LQKENI. The CDR3 coding sequence is TGTGCCAGCTCACCACGGGCGGGTGGCTTTAATTCACCCCTCCACTTT. This encodes CASSPRAGGFNSPLHF.

V is TRBV27 and J is TRBJ2-3; D not resolved. CDR1 and CDR2 (germline): MNHEY, SMNVEV (reference sequence). CDR3 length equals 13 residues. The V and J ends lost 3 bases and 8 bases respectively, with 12 bases between them. CDR3 in amino acids: CASSFTQASTQYF. The CDR3 DNA sequence: TGTGCCAGCAGTTTCACACAAGCCAGTACGCAGTATTTT.

The gene calls are TRBV7-6 and TRBJ2-2; TRBD1 agrees at 8 bases. Germline V gives CDR1 SGHVS, CDR2 FNYEAQ. Trimming removed 4 bases from V and 4 bases from J; junction bases left unmatched: 5. This CDR3 comprises 15 residues. The CDR3 bases are TGTGCCAGCAGCTCCGGACAGGGTGGCACCGGGGAGCTGTTTTTT. It encodes CASSSGQGGTGELFF.

This chain uses TRBV18 with TRBJ1-1; 8 nucleotides agree with TRBD1. J lost 0 bases, V lost 4 bases, and 4 bases had no gene match. This CDR3 comprises 15 residues. The germline CDR1 and CDR2 sequences are KGHSH and LQKENI. CDR3 residues: CASSREDRVNTEAFF. CDR3 bases: TGTGCCAGCTCACGAGAGGACAGGGTGAACACTGAAGCTTTCTTT.

The chain has TRBV5-4 and TRBJ2-7; tentatively, D is TRBD2 (6 bases). The ends were cut back, 0 bases at V and 7 bases at J, with 17 bases in the middle. In germline, CDR1 is SGHNT, CDR2 YYREEE (reference sequence). The CDR3 spans 15 residues. The CDR3 DNA sequence: TGTGCCAGCAGCTTGGACTCGGTAGGTGGGAGGGAGCAGTACGTC. Protein: CASSLDSVGGREQYV.